Following are 17 T cell receptor beta chains from one sample sequenced in a study of PD-1 blockade in classical Hodgkin lymphoma. This sample's time point: newly diagnosed, previously untreated cHL patient sample. Here immunoSEQ multiplex PCR was the method, and the copy in TCRdb shows in-frame clones only, minus some. Of 20,000 to 25,000 clones listed, about 94% are singletons. Sequencing was carried out using peripheral blood mononuclear cells (PBMCs). The receptors come from a human donor with classical Hodgkin lymphoma.

The chain employs TRBV6-5 and TRBJ1-1; D is perhaps TRBD1 (6 bases). The CDR3 totals 12 residues. The germline V gene encodes CDR1 MNHEY and CDR2 SVGAGI. Trimming took off 6 bases at V and 5 bases at J, with 10 bases between the two ends. The CDR3 bases are TGTGCCAGCAGCAATACAGGGACTGAAGCTTTCTTT. Translation: CASSNTGTEAFF.

V gene TRBV4-1 combines with J gene TRBJ2-1; 8 positions match TRBD2. This CDR3 has 16 amino acids. With 3 bases clipped from V and 3 bases from J, the junction kept 7 bases outside the gene matches. Per the germline V gene, CDR1 is MGHRA and CDR2 is YSYEKL. The CDR3 nucleotides read TGCGCCAGCAGCCATGGCGGGGGGTTTAGCTACAATGAGCAGTTCTTC. As protein: CASSHGGGFSYNEQFF.

The chain couples TRBV7-3 to TRBJ2-1; D gene ambiguous. V lost 4 bases to trimming and J lost 2 bases, with 15 bases between them. Looked up from germline, CDR1 is SGHTA and CDR2 is FQGTGA. There are 16 residues in the CDR3. The CDR3 DNA reads as TGTGCCAGCAGCTCAGAGGCCGTGTGGCCCTACAATGAGCAGTTCTTC. Protein product: CASSSEAVWPYNEQFF.

CDR3 coding DNA: TGTGCCAGCAGTTTATCCGCTGCCTCCAGGGGAACCTACGAGCAGTACTTC. Amino acids: CASSLSAASRGTYEQYF. V gene TRBV27 combines with J gene TRBJ2-7; TRBD1 might be the D (6 bases). The length of the CDR3 is 17 residues. The germline V and J ends were trimmed by 0 bases and 2 bases, with 17 bases remaining between them. Germline V gene lookup returns CDR1 MNHEY and CDR2 SMNVEV (reference sequence).

This clone has more than one count but fewer than ten. The same CDR3 is also encoded by other DNA sequences in this sample. The rearrangement joins TRBV5-6 to TRBJ1-2; D is unclear. The germline V and J ends were trimmed by 1 base and 4 bases, with 8 bases remaining between them. Germline CDR1 SGHDT, CDR2 YYEEEE. This CDR3 comprises 13 residues. DNA for the CDR3: TGTGCCAGCAGCTTGCGAGGGTTCTATGGCTACACCTTC. Encoded protein: CASSLRGFYGYTF.

The V and J genes are TRBV4-3 and TRBJ1-6; 7 bases line up with TRBD1. The CDR3 length is 15 residues. Germline V gene sequence: CDR1 LGHNA, CDR2 YSLEER. The junction had 5 bases not matched to a gene; V was cut back by 0 bases and J by 9 bases. The CDR3 coding sequence is TGCGCCAGCAGCCAAGATAACAGGGGCGGTTCACCCCTCCACTTT. Amino acids: CASSQDNRGGSPLHF.

The chain recombines TRBV27 with TRBJ2-7; 12 bases map to TRBD2. Germline CDR1 reads MNHEY; CDR2 reads SMNVEV (reference sequence). Trimming removed 6 bases from V and 5 bases from J; junction bases left unmatched: 8. The CDR3 spans 15 residues. CDR3 region: CASSRLAGVPNEQYF. In nucleotides, the CDR3 is TGTGCCAGCAGCCGACTAGCGGGGGTCCCCAACGAGCAGTACTTC.

This CDR3 is CATSRSAGLGLQMLFF. CDR3 nucleotide sequence: TGTGCCACCAGCAGAAGCGCGGGACTGGGGCTTCAGATGTTGTTTTTT. The chain recombines TRBV15 with TRBJ2-2; a possible D gene is TRBD2 (6 bases). Germline loops: CDR1 LNHNV, CDR2 YYDKDF (reference sequence). V was trimmed by 2 bases and J by 15 bases, leaving 25 bases between them. This CDR3 is 16 amino acids long. The whole variable domain, filled in from reference TRBV15 and TRBJ2-2, reads DAMVIQNPRYQVTQFGKPVTLSCSQTLNHNVMYWYQQKSSQAPKLLFHYYDKDFNNEADTPDNFQSRRPNTSFCFLDIRSPGLGDTAMYLCATSRSAGLGLQMLFFGEGSRLTVL.

The CDR3 here is CASTPGFNQPQHF. The CDR3 nucleotides read TGTGCCAGCACCCCGGGGTTCAATCAGCCCCAGCATTTT. The chain couples TRBV19 to TRBJ1-5; D is undetermined. The V and J ends lost 9 bases and 3 bases respectively, with 12 bases between them. CDR3 length: 13 amino acids. The germline CDR1 and CDR2 sequences are LNHDA and SQIVND (reference sequence).

This chain links TRBV10-3 with TRBJ2-1, with a weak D call TRBD1 (6 bases). The V and J ends lost 7 bases and 7 bases respectively, with 14 bases between them. This CDR3 is built from 13 residues. The germline CDR1 and CDR2 sequences are ENHRY and SYGVKD. CDR3 region: CAINRDKRNEQFF. The CDR3 nucleotides are TGTGCCATCAACAGGGACAAAAGGAATGAGCAGTTCTTC.

The chain joins TRBV6-5 to TRBJ1-5; D may be TRBD1 (5 bases). The V end was cut by 2 bases, the J end by 4 bases, with 6 bases between. The CDR3 sequence is 13 residues long. Germline V CDR1 and CDR2: MNHEY, SVGAGI. CDR3 region: CASSYGGNQPQHF. CDR3 coding DNA: TGTGCCAGCAGTTACGGGGGGAATCAGCCCCAGCATTTT.

The chain employs TRBV29-1 and TRBJ2-3; D might be TRBD1 (7 bases). There are 15 residues in the CDR3. Germline loops: CDR1 SQVTM, CDR2 ANQGSEA. V was cut by 3 bases and J by 4 bases, with 17 bases left in between. The CDR3 is CSVDLQGGRPDTQYF. CDR3 in DNA: TGCAGCGTTGACCTTCAGGGGGGTCGGCCAGATACGCAGTATTTT.

This clone was seen only once. The chain employs TRBV6-5 and TRBJ1-5; no reliable D call. This CDR3 region has 13 residues. Germline CDR1 is MNHEY and CDR2 is SVGAGI. V gave up 2 bases and J gave up 5 bases, with 7 bases separating them. This chain's CDR3 is CASSYNSDQPQHF. In DNA, the CDR3 is TGTGCCAGCAGTTACAACTCTGATCAGCCCCAGCATTTT.

This clone appeared a single time. The CDR3 DNA sequence: TGTGCCAGCAGTGAAGCGAGGGAGACCCAGTACTTC. It yields the protein CASSEARETQYF. V is TRBV2 and J is TRBJ2-5; D call uncertain. CDR1 and CDR2 from the germline V gene are SNHLY and FYNNEI. CDR3 length equals 12 residues. Deletions cut 0 bases from V and 5 bases from J, with 4 bases between.

The gene calls are TRBV5-1 and TRBJ2-1; 13 bases map to TRBD2. The germline CDR1 and CDR2 sequences are SGHRS and YFSETQ. The CDR3 consists of 17 residues. V shed 4 bases and J 5 bases; nucleotides not matched to a gene: 9. The CDR3 region is CASSTRTSGGENNEQFF. Here the CDR3 DNA reads TGCGCCAGCAGCACAAGGACTAGCGGGGGAGAAAACAATGAGCAGTTCTTC.

V usage is TRBV7-6 and J usage is TRBJ2-7; TRBD2 matches 12 bases. V lost 5 bases to trimming and J lost 4 bases; unmatched junction nucleotides: 6. Germline V CDR1 and CDR2: SGHVS, FNYEAQ. This CDR3 region has 15 residues. This chain's CDR3 is CASSPGLAGHYEQYF. The CDR3 bases are TGTGCCAGCAGCCCCGGACTAGCGGGGCATTACGAGCAGTACTTC.

This chain uses TRBV11-1 with TRBJ2-1; D is unclear. The germline V gene has CDR1 SGHAT and CDR2 FQDESV (reference sequence). This CDR3 has 13 residues. V lost 5 bases to trimming and J lost 9 bases, with 14 bases between them. CDR3 amino acids: CASSPRVRSEQFF. CDR3 bases: TGTGCCAGCAGCCCCCGAGTGCGGAGTGAGCAGTTCTTC.